This TCR beta chain appears in the sequencing data of a study of CD8+CD57+ T cells in acquired aplastic anemia. Study at large: Across the sorted CD4+ and CD8+ cells, DNA amounts averaged approximately 3.1 ug. Read counts for CD4+ cells (from healthy donors) averaged about 11 million. Study findings and constraints: Overlapping CD8+ CDR3 repertoires of patients and controls contained some 30 shared sequences. CD8+ Simpson's diversity did not differ significantly between patients and controls.

This clonotype was detected only a few times. Antigen: not known. Researchers used genomic DNA as the template to profile TCR beta VDJ and CDR3. TCRdb redid the calling of the reads with MiXCR, one entry per CDR3 protein. The sample shows about 220,000 distinct CDR3 sequences, about a third of them seen only once. CDR1 and CDR2 (germline): SGDLS, YYNGEE. This CDR3 is 15 amino acids long. V lost 4 bases, J lost 4 bases, and 16 bases lay in between. This chain connects TRBV9 to TRBJ2-3, with D possibly being TRBD2 (5 bases). Sequenced: sorted CD4+, CD8+, or CD8+CD57+ T cells (not recorded which) from PBMCs. This sequence was found in a human donor in good health, serving as a control. The CDR3 DNA is TGTGCCAGCAGCTCACGGACTGGATACGCAGATACGCAGTATTTT. Translated: CASSSRTGYADTQYF.